This TCR beta chain was identified during a study of CXCR3-negative and CXCR3-positive naive CD8 T cells. The study, taken as a whole, reports: CXCR3-positive naive cells carried more hydrophobic TRB CDR3s than CXCR3-negative ones.

The CDR3 spans 14 residues. The germline gives CDR1 SGHVS, CDR2 FNYEAQ. UMI-labeled 5' RACE TRB cDNA libraries were prepared from the cells. TCRdb re-called the 5' RACE reads, yielding one record per CDR3 amino acid sequence without DNA. This sample's table has thousands of distinct CDR3 sequences. To note about this clonotype: Its antigen is as yet unknown.

Sequencing input: naive CXCR3+ CD8+ T cells from blood. Described subset: CD45RO-CCR7+CD27+CD95- naive CD8+ T cells expressing CXCR3 (TNR3+). This rearrangement joins TRBV7-6 to TRBJ2-1. The receptor's source is a human donor in good health. Some clones in this sample may be carry-over from other donors' samples. CDR3 residues: CASSTRSSYNEQFF.